Sequencing of this TCR beta chain was carried out in a study of radiation and T cells in renal cell carcinoma. Study in general: Nephrectomy followed 15 Gy stereotactic body radiation by 4 weeks.

Specified time point: blood 2 weeks post-SBRT. The treatment was: 15 Gy SBRT to primary tumor, nephrectomy 4 weeks later. Radiation-treated patients gave blood at baseline, week 2 and week 4. Clear cell pathology was present in this patient's renal cell carcinoma. This CDR3 is built from 13 residues. Germline CDR1 reads KGHSH; CDR2 reads LQKENI. Deletions cut 3 bases from V and 7 bases from J, with 12 bases between. Study-wide results and limits: From baseline, blood top tumor clonotypes peaked at 2 weeks post-radiation.

On this clone: Its cognate antigen is unknown.

Some clones are missing from TCRdb's copy, which holds only in-frame ones; the method was immunoSEQ multiplex PCR. The table includes about 120,000 clones, 81% detected once. The sequence came from a man in his forties or fifties with renal cell carcinoma. The sample was blood, taken from a patient whose treatment included radiotherapy and nephrectomy. The chain has TRBV18 and TRBJ1-1; D remains ambiguous. The CDR3 spells CASSPGSANEAFF. The CDR3 DNA reads as TGTGCCAGCTCACCTGGGTCAGCCAATGAAGCTTTCTTT.